This T cell receptor beta chain is drawn from a study of T cells after yellow fever vaccination. General study results and limits: Abundant clonotypes from the bulk population could have been carried over as contaminants into FACS-sorted repertoires. A faster peak, day 5 versus 15, was reached by the weaker secondary response. CD4 and CD8 compartments shared a small share of clonotypes.

This clonotype came up a few times. Antigen: not known. V lost 3 bases to trimming and J lost 6 bases, with 15 bases between them. The CDR3 is made up of 15 amino acids. Germline V gene sequence: CDR1 LNHDA, CDR2 SQIVND (reference sequence). The 5'RACE template-switching step produced TCR cDNA and added a universal primer site and UMIs. TCRdb re-analysed the 5' RACE reads in MiXCR, keeping a single row per CDR3 protein. The sample contains some 300,000 distinct CDR3 sequences, 8.1% of which appear only once. The gene calls are TRBV19 and TRBJ1-5; D gene ambiguous. The source of this sequence is a man between 18 and 29 years old who received the YFV17D yellow fever vaccine. The material sequenced was PBMCs, taken about 41 days after the first yellow fever vaccination. CDR3 residues: CASSINWQPSQPQHF. As DNA, the CDR3 is TGTGCCAGTAGTATCAATTGGCAGCCCAGTCAGCCCCAGCATTTT.